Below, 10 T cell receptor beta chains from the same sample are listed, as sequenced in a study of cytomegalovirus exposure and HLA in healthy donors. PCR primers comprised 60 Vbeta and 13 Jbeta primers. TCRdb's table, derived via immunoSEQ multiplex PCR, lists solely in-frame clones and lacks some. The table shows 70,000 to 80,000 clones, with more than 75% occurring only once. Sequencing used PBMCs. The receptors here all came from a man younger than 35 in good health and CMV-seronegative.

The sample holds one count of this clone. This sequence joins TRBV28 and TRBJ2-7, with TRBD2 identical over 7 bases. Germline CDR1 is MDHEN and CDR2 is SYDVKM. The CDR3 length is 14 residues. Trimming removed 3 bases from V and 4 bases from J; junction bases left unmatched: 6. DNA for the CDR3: TGTGCCAGCAGTTTTTCGACTAGCTTTTACGAGCAGTACTTC. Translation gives CASSFSTSFYEQYF.

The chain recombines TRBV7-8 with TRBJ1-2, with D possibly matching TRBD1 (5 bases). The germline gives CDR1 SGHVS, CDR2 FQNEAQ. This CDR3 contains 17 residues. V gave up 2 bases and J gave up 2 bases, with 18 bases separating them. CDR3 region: CASSLRGEVLLNYGYTF. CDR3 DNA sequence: TGTGCCAGCAGCTTAAGGGGCGAGGTCCTATTAAACTATGGCTACACCTTC.

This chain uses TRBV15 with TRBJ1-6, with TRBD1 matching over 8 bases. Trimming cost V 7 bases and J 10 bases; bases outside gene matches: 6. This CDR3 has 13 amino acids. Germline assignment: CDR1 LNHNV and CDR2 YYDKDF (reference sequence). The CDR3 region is CATKDREGSPLHF. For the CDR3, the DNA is TGTGCCACCAAGGACAGGGAAGGCTCACCCCTCCACTTT. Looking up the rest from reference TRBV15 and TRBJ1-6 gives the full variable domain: DAMVIQNPRYQVTQFGKPVTLSCSQTLNHNVMYWYQQKSSQAPKLLFHYYDKDFNNEADTPDNFQSRRPNTSFCFLDIRSPGLGDTAMYLCATKDREGSPLHFGNGTRLTVT.

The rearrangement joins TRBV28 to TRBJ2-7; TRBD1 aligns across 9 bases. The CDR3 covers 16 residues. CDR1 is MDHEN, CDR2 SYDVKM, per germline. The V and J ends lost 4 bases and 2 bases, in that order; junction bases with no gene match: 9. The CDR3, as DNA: TGTGCCAGCAGTTACCCCCCCCGGGACAGGGCCTACGAGCAGTACTTC. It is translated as CASSYPPRDRAYEQYF.

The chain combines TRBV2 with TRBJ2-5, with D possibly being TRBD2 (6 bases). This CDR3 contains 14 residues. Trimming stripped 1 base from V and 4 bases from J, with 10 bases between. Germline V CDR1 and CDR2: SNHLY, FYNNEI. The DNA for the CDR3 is TGTGCCAGCAGTGAAGGTCAGGGAGGAGAGACCCAGTACTTC. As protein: CASSEGQGGETQYF.

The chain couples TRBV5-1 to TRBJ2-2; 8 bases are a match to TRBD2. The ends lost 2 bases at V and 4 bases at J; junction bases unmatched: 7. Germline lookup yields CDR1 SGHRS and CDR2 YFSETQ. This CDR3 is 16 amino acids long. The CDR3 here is CASSFGRGVITGELFF. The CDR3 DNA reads TGCGCCAGCAGCTTCGGGCGGGGGGTAATCACCGGGGAGCTGTTTTTT.

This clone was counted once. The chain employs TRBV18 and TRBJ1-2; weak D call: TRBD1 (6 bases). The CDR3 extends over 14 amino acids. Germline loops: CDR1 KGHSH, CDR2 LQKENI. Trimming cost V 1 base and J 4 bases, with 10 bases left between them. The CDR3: CASSPQGESYGYTF. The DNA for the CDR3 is TGTGCCAGCTCACCACAGGGGGAGAGCTATGGCTACACCTTC.

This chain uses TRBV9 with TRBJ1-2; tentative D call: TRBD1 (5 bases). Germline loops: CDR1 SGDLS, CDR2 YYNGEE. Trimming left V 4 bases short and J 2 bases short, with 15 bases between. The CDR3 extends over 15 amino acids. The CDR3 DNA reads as TGTGCCAGCAGCACGGAGACAGTACCGAACTATGGCTACACCTTC. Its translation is CASSTETVPNYGYTF.

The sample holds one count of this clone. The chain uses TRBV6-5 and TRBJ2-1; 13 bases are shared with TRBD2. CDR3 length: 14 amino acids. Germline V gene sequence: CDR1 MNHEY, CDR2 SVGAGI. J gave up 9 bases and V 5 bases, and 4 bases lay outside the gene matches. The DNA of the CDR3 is TGTGCCAGCAGTGGACTAGCGGGAGTAGGTGAGCAGTTCTTC. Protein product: CASSGLAGVGEQFF.

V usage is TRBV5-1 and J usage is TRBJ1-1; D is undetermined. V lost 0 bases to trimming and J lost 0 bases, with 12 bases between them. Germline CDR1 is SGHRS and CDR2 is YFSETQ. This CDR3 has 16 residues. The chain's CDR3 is CASSLAIAGLNTEAFF. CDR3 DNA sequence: TGCGCCAGCAGCTTGGCCATTGCAGGCCTGAACACTGAAGCTTTCTTT.